The T cell receptor beta chain described here comes from a study of patients and donors after allogeneic stem cell transplantation. TCRdb used MiXCR to reprocess the RT-PCR reads, holding one entry per CDR3 protein. Of 190,000 or so distinct CDR3 sequences listed, roughly two fifths are singletons. The CDR3 extends over 15 amino acids. From germline, CDR1 is SGHTA and CDR2 FQGNSA. After removal of 1 base from V and 5 bases from J, the junction contained 3 bases not matched to a gene. V is TRBV7-2 and J is TRBJ2-1, with 9 bases identical to TRBD2. Sequencing was done on a sample of blood, either unsorted or a sorted T cell fraction (not recorded which). The sequence was collected from a human donor who was either an allogeneic HSCT recipient or a stem cell or donor lymphocyte infusion donor (not recorded which). It is not recorded whose cells these are; they may come from a transplant donor. CDR3 region: CASSLGSGGHNEQFF. Written as DNA, the CDR3 is TGTGCCAGCAGCTTAGGTAGCGGGGGTCACAATGAGCAGTTCTTC.